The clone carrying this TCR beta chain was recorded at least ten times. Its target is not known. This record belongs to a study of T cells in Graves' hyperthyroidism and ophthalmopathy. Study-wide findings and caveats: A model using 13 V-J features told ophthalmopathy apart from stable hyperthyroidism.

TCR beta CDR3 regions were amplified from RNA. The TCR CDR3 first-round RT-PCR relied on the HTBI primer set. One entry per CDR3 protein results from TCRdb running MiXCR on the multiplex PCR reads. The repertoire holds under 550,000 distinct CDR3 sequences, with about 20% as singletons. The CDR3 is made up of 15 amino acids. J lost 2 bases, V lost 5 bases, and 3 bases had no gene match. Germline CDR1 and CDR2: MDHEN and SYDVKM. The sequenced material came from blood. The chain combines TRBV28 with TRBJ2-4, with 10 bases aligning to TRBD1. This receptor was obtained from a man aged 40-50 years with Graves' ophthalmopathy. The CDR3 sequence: CASSDRGLSKNIQYF. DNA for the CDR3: TGTGCCAGCAGTGACAGGGGGCTTTCCAAAAACATTCAGTACTTC.